The clone carrying this T cell receptor (beta chain) was found once. Antigen: not known. This PCR relied on a set of 60 Vbeta primers and 13 Jbeta primers. Method: immunoSEQ multiplex PCR; TCRdb's copy keeps in-frame clones and lacks some. The top ten hold 9.5% to 13% of the sample, which has tens of thousands of clones, roughly 78% seen once. Per the germline V gene, CDR1 is LGHNT and CDR2 is FRNRAP. The CDR3 runs to 14 residues. Deletions cut 2 bases from V and 3 bases from J, with 10 bases between. The record originates from a study of cytomegalovirus exposure and HLA in healthy donors. Background on the study: The roughly 120 million unique TCR beta sequences, from about 179 million T cells, were found by an earlier analysis. Points from the study as a whole: Segments of the TCR beta V type were, in most cases, productive about 90% or about 30% of the time in an earlier analysis. Highly shared variants forming one cluster were likely a sequencing artifact. Overall, approximately 150 TCR beta chains were annotated as cytomegalovirus-associated.

The rearrangement uses TRBV12-5 and TRBJ1-1; D gene ambiguous. The TCR originated in a middle-aged woman in good health and CMV-seropositive. Sequencing input: PBMCs. The CDR3 protein is CASGLLWGDTEAFF. In DNA form, the CDR3 reads TGTGCTAGTGGTTTGTTGTGGGGAGACACTGAAGCTTTCTTT.